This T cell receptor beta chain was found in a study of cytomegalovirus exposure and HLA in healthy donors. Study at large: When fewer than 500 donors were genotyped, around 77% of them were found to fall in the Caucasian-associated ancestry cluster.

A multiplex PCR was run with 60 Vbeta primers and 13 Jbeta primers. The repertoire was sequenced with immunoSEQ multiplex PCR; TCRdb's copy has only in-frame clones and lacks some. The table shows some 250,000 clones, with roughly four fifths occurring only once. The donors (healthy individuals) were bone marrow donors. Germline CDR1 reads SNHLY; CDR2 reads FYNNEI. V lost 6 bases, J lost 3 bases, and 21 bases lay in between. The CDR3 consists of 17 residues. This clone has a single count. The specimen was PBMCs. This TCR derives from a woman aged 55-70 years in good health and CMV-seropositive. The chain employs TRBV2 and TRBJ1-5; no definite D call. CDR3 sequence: CASRLGPDHLHNQPQHF. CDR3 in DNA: TGTGCCAGCAGACTAGGACCAGACCACCTCCACAATCAGCCCCAGCATTTT.